This T cell receptor beta chain was recovered during a study of early T cells in non-severe SARS-CoV-2 infection. About the research overall: Bulk RNA taken from unsorted whole blood was sequenced, leaving chains unpaired.

Germline CDR1 and CDR2: SNHLY and FYNNEI. Deletions cut 6 bases from V and 1 base from J, with 6 bases between. The CDR3 runs 12 residues. Attachment of unique molecular identifiers was made to individual cDNA molecules. From the 5' RACE reads, TCRdb called clonotypes with MiXCR, one entry per CDR3 protein. The data hold fewer than 80,000 distinct CDR3 sequences, with under 9.5% observed a single time. This clonotype originated in an adult who was a healthcare worker with PCR-confirmed SARS-CoV-2 infection or an uninfected control (not recorded which). Sequencing was done on a sample of whole blood. The chain has TRBV2 and TRBJ1-1; D call uncertain. The CDR3 spells CASRAENTEAFF. The CDR3, as DNA: TGTGCCAGCAGGGCGGAGAACACTGAAGCTTTCTTT.